Each of the 9 T cell receptor beta chains below was sequenced from the same sample in a study of cytomegalovirus exposure and HLA in healthy donors. Primers: 60 Vbeta forward and 13 Jbeta reverse. Assay used: immunoSEQ multiplex PCR; TCRdb lists only in-frame clones, some missing. Of about 110,000 clones in the sample, about 90% were seen once. The specimen was PBMCs. The origin of the receptors is a man aged 35 to 55 in good health and CMV-seronegative.

J is TRBJ1-4 and V is TRBV7-2; 7 nucleotides match TRBD1. V shed 1 base, J shed 7 bases, and the junction held 3 bases outside the gene matches. The CDR3 runs to 14 residues. Looked up from germline, CDR1 is SGHTA and CDR2 is FQGNSA. The CDR3 DNA reads TGTGCCAGCAGCTTAGGACAGGGATTTGAAAAACTGTTTTTT. It codes for CASSLGQGFEKLFF.

The V and J genes are TRBV6-5 and TRBJ1-1; 10 bases line up with TRBD1. Germline-derived CDR1 and CDR2 are MNHEY and SVGAGI. V lost 6 bases and J lost 1; bases outside the gene matches: 5. This CDR3 comprises 15 residues. The CDR3, as DNA: TGTGCCAGCAGGGGACAGGGGAATTGGAACACTGAAGCTTTCTTT. Amino acid sequence: CASRGQGNWNTEAFF.

V is TRBV7-9 and J is TRBJ2-5, with 7 positions matching TRBD1. V trimming: 5 bases; J trimming: 7 bases; junction bases outside the gene matches: 13. Germline V CDR1 and CDR2: SEHNR, FQNEAQ (reference sequence). The CDR3 contains 15 residues. DNA for the CDR3: TGTGCCAGCAGCCCCGGGGAAGGGGGCGTCGGGACCCAGTACTTC. Translating gives CASSPGEGGVGTQYF.

This sequence joins TRBV25-1 and TRBJ2-1; TRBD1 matches at 9 bases. The CDR3 totals 17 residues. The junction had 18 bases not matched to a gene; V was cut back by 9 bases and J by 6 bases. CDR1 MGHDK and CDR2 SYGVNS come from the germline V gene. The CDR3 reads CARFRDRDAAVINEQFF. The CDR3, as DNA: TGTGCCAGATTCCGGGACAGGGATGCCGCCGTAATCAATGAGCAGTTCTTC.

The rearrangement joins TRBV6-6 to TRBJ1-1, with TRBD1 as a possible D gene (6 bases). V gave up 0 bases and J gave up 6 bases, with 17 bases separating them. Per germline, CDR1 MNHNY and CDR2 SVGAGI (reference sequence). CDR3 length: 16 residues. The CDR3 coding sequence is TGTGCCAGCAGTTACTCGCCGGGGGGCTTAGGATCTGAAGCTTTCTTT. Translating gives CASSYSPGGLGSEAFF.

The rearrangement joins TRBV6-5 to TRBJ1-6, with D possibly TRBD1 on 5 matching bases. The CDR3 length is 15 residues. V was trimmed by 2 bases and J by 7 bases, leaving 12 bases between them. Per germline, CDR1 MNHEY and CDR2 SVGAGI. The CDR3, as DNA: TGTGCCAGCAGTTACCGGCAGGAGGGGAATTCACCCCTCCACTTT. Amino acids: CASSYRQEGNSPLHF.

The chain employs TRBV5-1 and TRBJ1-2, with no clear D. Germline CDR1 is SGHRS and CDR2 is YFSETQ. The length of the CDR3 is 13 residues. The ends were cut back, 0 bases at V and 3 bases at J, with 6 bases in the middle. In DNA form, the CDR3 reads TGCGCCAGCAGCTTGGACAGATACTATGGCTACACCTTC. This encodes CASSLDRYYGYTF.

This chain uses TRBV6-5 with TRBJ1-2; 8 positions match TRBD1. The trim removed 5 bases at V and 10 bases at J, leaving 9 bases unmatched. CDR3 length: 13 residues. Germline V gene lookup returns CDR1 MNHEY and CDR2 SVGAGI. CDR3 loop: CASSNSRQGTYTF. CDR3 in DNA: TGTGCCAGCAGTAATTCACGACAGGGGACCTACACCTTC.

The chain combines TRBV6-5 with TRBJ2-7; TRBD1 is a possible D gene (5 bases). V lost 2 bases to trimming and J lost 2 bases, with 10 bases between them. Germline assignment: CDR1 MNHEY and CDR2 SVGAGI. This CDR3 is 14 amino acids long. The DNA of the CDR3 is TGTGCCAGCAGTTACGGGGCAGGAGCCTACGAGCAGTACTTC. It is translated as CASSYGAGAYEQYF.